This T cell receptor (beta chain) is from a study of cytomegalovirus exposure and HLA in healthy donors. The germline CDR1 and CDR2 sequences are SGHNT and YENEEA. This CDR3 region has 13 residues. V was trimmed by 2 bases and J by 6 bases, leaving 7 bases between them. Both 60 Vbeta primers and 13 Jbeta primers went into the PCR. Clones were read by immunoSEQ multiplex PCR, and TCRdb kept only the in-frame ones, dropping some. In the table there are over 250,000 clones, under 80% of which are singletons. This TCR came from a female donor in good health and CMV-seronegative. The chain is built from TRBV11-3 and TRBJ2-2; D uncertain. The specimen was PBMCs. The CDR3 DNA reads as TGTGCCAGCAGCTTAAGAGTAGCCGGGGAGCTGTTTTTT. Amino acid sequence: CASSLRVAGELFF.